This section outlines one TCR beta chain sequence together with its context. Antigen specificity is unknown. The CDR3 consists of 16 residues. Germline values: CDR1 SGHVS, CDR2 FNYEAQ. J lost 5 bases, V lost 6 bases, and 15 bases had no gene match. These data are taken from a study of CD8 T cells in Susac syndrome. General study points: The TCR sequencing and HLA analysis in the study involved a relatively small number of individuals, as the study acknowledged.

It was with random hexamers that roughly 0.45 to 1 ug RNA was reverse transcribed. By means of immunoSEQ multiplex PCR, TCR beta CDR3 spanning 54 Vbeta and 13 Jbeta underwent amplification. TCRdb analysed the immunoSEQ multiplex PCR reads with MiXCR anew, one entry per CDR3 protein. The top ten hold 0.25% to 0.3% of the sample, which has about 85,000 distinct CDR3 sequences, 85% to 95% seen once. Negative isolation yielded the CD8+ and CD4+ T cells, while FACS enriched the TEMRA cells. The V gene is TRBV7-6, the J gene TRBJ1-1; 7 positions match TRBD1. The receptor comes from a human donor in good health. The specimen was CD8+ T cells from PBMCs. The CDR3 reads CASRPRQAGGFTEAFF. In DNA, the CDR3 is TGTGCCAGCAGACCCCGACAGGCAGGGGGTTTTACTGAAGCTTTCTTT.